A single sample gave rise to the 9 T cell receptor beta chains below, sequenced in a study of T-cell reconstitution after alpha-beta-depleted transplantation in children. It was with unique molecular identifiers that the TCRbeta library was prepared. TCRdb passed the PCR reads through MiXCR, listing each CDR3 protein once. The repertoire holds hundreds of thousands of distinct CDR3 sequences, with roughly an eighth as singletons. The material was PBMCs from the stem cell graft donor, obtained from the stem cell graft. All receptors come from a human donor who donated a stem cell graft to a child with combined immunodeficiency.

The chain recombines TRBV3-1 with TRBJ2-7; 7 positions match TRBD2. J was trimmed by 3 bases and V by 1 base; bases with no gene match: 3. The CDR3 length is 14 residues. Germline V CDR1 and CDR2: LGHDT, YNNKEL (reference sequence). The CDR3 here is CASSQVASGYEQYF. The CDR3 DNA reads as TGTGCCAGCAGCCAAGTTGCTAGCGGCTACGAGCAGTACTTC.

This clonotype was detected ten times or more. V and J are TRBV6-5 and TRBJ1-2; tentatively, D is TRBD1 (5 bases). The germline gives CDR1 MNHEY, CDR2 SVGAGI. The CDR3 spans 14 residues. With 2 bases removed from V and 3 bases from J, the gap between germline ends came to 10 bases. CDR3 loop: CASSYGGEYYGYTF. The CDR3, as DNA: TGTGCCAGCAGTTACGGGGGAGAATACTATGGCTACACCTTC.

The chain carries TRBV13 and TRBJ2-1; D may be TRBD1 (5 bases). The CDR3 is made up of 15 amino acids. Germline CDR1 and CDR2: PRHDT and FYEKMQ (reference sequence). With 0 bases removed from V and 8 bases from J, the gap between germline ends came to 14 bases. CDR3 DNA: TGTGCCAGCAGCTTAGGCCTAGGTCAGGGCGATGAGCAGTTCTTC. This encodes CASSLGLGQGDEQFF.

This clonotype was observed many times. The V and J genes are TRBV21-1 and TRBJ2-7; no DNA check was done on the table's D call, TRBD1. TRBV21-1 is labeled a pseudogene. There are 11 residues in the CDR3. The CDR3 loop is CASRDSYEQYF. DNA of the CDR3: TGTGCCAGCAGGGACAGCTACGAGCAGTACTTC.

This clonotype was recorded a few times. This chain connects TRBV12-3 or TRBV12-4 to TRBJ1-1; no clear D gene. The length of the CDR3 is 13 residues. Trimming left V 6 bases short and J 1 base short, with 9 bases between. CDR3 DNA sequence: TGTGCCAGCAGCCCCCCAGAGAACACTGAAGCTTTCTTT. Its translation: CASSPPENTEAFF.

This clonotype has a count of ten or more. CDR3 sequence: CASSAFRPGVYEQYF. Written as DNA, the CDR3 is TGTGCCAGCAGTGCCTTTCGACCGGGGGTCTACGAGCAGTACTTC. V gene TRBV28 combines with J gene TRBJ2-7; weak D call: TRBD2 (6 bases). Germline V lookup: CDR1 MDHEN, CDR2 SYDVKM. The CDR3 is 15 residues long. Trimming stripped 5 bases from V and 3 bases from J, with 17 bases between.

This clonotype was observed many times. The chain links TRBV4-3 to TRBJ1-2, with TRBD1 as a possible D gene (5 bases). The CDR3 is 14 residues long. Germline CDR1 LGHNA, CDR2 YSLEER. V was cut by 1 base and J by 3 bases, with 9 bases left in between. The CDR3 DNA is TGCGCCAGCAGCCAAGTACAGGCATACTATGGCTACACCTTC. It translates to CASSQVQAYYGYTF.

The chain links TRBV2 to TRBJ2-1; TRBD1 matches at 10 bases. CDR3 length equals 14 residues. Germline trimming cut 7 bases from V and 7 bases from J; bases unmatched to any gene: 7. CDR1 and CDR2 (germline): SNHLY, FYNNEI. Here the CDR3 DNA reads TGTGCCAGCAAGTTGGACAGGGGGAGGAATGAGCAGTTCTTC. It translates to CASKLDRGRNEQFF.

The chain joins TRBV28 to TRBJ1-2; tentatively, D is TRBD1 (6 bases). From germline, CDR1 is MDHEN and CDR2 SYDVKM. The CDR3 contains 19 residues. V lost 3 bases and J 4 bases, leaving 27 bases between the germline ends. CDR3 bases: TGTGCCAGCAGTTTGAAACGACAGGACGTCTTTTGGCGTGGCTATGGCTACACCTTC. It is translated as CASSLKRQDVFWRGYGYTF.